This T cell receptor (beta chain) was found in a study of T cell changes during pregnancy in multiple sclerosis. Germline V CDR1 and CDR2: SGHVS, FQNEAQ. J gave up 5 bases and V 7 bases, and 13 bases lay outside the gene matches. The CDR3 is 15 amino acids. Only in-frame clones appear in the TCRdb table, and some are missing; sequencing was by immunoSEQ multiplex PCR. The table includes 40,000 or so clones, roughly 91% detected once. The chain has TRBV7-8 and TRBJ2-5, with 7 nucleotides matching TRBD2. Sample: CD8+ T cells from peripheral blood mononuclear cells, taken in the first trimester of pregnancy. This receptor was obtained from a female donor with multiple sclerosis, enrolled in a pregnancy study. The CDR3 DNA follows: TGTGCCAGCACTCTCGACGGGGCGGGGGTGGAGACCCAGTACTTC. Encoded protein: CASTLDGAGVETQYF. The whole variable domain, remainder taken from reference TRBV7-8 and TRBJ2-5, is GAGVSQSPRYKVAKRGQDVALRCDPISGHVSLFWYQQALGQGPEFLTYFQNEAQLDKSGLPSDRFFAERPEGSVSTLKIQRTQQEDSAVYLCASTLDGAGVETQYFGPGTRLLVL.